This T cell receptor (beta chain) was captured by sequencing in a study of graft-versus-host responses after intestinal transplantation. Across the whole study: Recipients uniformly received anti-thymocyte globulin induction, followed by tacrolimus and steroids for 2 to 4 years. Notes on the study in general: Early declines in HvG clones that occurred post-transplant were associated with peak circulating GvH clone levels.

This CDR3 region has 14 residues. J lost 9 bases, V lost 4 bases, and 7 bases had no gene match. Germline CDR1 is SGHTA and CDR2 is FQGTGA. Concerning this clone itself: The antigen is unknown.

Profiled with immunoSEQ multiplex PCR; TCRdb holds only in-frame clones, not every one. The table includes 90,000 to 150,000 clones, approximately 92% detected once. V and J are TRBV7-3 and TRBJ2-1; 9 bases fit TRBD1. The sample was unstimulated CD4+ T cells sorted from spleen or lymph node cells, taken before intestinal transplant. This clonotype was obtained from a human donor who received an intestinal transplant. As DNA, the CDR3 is TGTGCCAGCAGCTCCGGACAGGGGAAGGGTGAGCAGTTCTTC. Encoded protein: CASSSGQGKGEQFF.